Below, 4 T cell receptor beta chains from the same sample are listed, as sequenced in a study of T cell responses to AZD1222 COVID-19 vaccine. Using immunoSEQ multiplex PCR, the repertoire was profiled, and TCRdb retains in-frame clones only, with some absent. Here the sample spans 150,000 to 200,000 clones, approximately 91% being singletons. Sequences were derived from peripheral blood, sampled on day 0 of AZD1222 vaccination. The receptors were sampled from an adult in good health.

CDR3 sequence (DNA): TGCGCCAGCAGCTTGGGAGGTGGGGTGTCCTACGAGCAGTACTTC. As protein: CASSLGGGVSYEQYF. This chain links TRBV5-1 with TRBJ2-7, with D unclear. The CDR3 length is 15 residues. The V end was cut by 0 bases, the J end by 1 base, with 11 bases between. CDR1 and CDR2 from the germline V gene are SGHRS and YFSETQ.

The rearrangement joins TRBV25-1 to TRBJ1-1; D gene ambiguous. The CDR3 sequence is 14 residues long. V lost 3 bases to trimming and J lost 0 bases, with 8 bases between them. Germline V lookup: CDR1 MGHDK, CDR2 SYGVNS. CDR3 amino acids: CASSEEPMNTEAFF. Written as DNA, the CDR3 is TGTGCCAGCAGTGAGGAACCCATGAACACTGAAGCTTTCTTT.

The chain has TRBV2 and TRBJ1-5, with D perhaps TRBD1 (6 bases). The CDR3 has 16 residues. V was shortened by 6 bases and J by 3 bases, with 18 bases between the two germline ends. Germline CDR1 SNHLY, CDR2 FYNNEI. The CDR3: CASSSIPGAYNQPQHF. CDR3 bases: TGTGCCAGCAGCTCGATTCCAGGGGCCTACAATCAGCCCCAGCATTTT.

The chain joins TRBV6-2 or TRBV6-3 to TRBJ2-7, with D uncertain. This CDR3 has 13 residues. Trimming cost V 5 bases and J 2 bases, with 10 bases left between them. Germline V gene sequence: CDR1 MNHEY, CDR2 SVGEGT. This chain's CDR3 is CASSRTGPYEQYF. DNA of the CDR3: TGTGCCAGCAGTCGCACCGGACCCTACGAGCAGTACTTC.